These T cell receptor beta chains were read from a single sample in a study of molecular identifiers for immune sequencing clone quantification. TCRdb passed the PCR reads through MiXCR, listing each CDR3 protein once. Among around 480,000 distinct CDR3 sequences listed, roughly 24% were seen once. What was sequenced was naive CD8+ T cells from blood, with Jurkat cell RNA spiked in. All receptors derive from a human donor in good health. Some libraries in this study had Jurkat cell RNA spiked in. CDR3s include the opening cysteine and the closing phenylalanine or tryptophan. Each record gives: D gene, clone size, J gene, V gene, CDR3 protein, CDR3 DNA. The D gene is left open where the match is weak. Expanded clones are given a class, and other clones once, few, many or no size at all.

D gene: .; clone size: many; J gene: TRBJ2-7; V gene: TRBV5-1; CDR3 protein: CASSLSFGRDEQYF; CDR3 DNA: TGCGCCAGCAGCTTATCGTTCGGTAGGGACGAGCAGTACTTC
D gene: .; clone size: .; J gene: TRBJ1-2; V gene: TRBV6-2/TRBV6-3; CDR3 protein: CASSYVSYGYTF; CDR3 DNA: TGTGCCAGCAGTTACGTGAGCTATGGCTACACCTTC
D gene: .; clone size: .; J gene: TRBJ1-4; V gene: TRBV28; CDR3 protein: CASSLPPQDGLGNEKLFF; CDR3 DNA: TGTGCCAGCAGTTTACCTCCCCAGGACGGGCTGGGGAATGAAAAACTGTTTTTT
D gene: .; clone size: once; J gene: TRBJ2-7; V gene: TRBV10-3; CDR3 protein: CAISETDKFYEQYF; CDR3 DNA: TGTGCCATCAGTGAGACGGACAAGTTCTACGAGCAGTACTTC
D gene: .; clone size: many; J gene: TRBJ1-1; V gene: TRBV5-5; CDR3 protein: CASSQWRHTEAFF; CDR3 DNA: TGTGCCAGCAGCCAGTGGAGGCATACTGAAGCTTTCTTT
D gene: TRBD2; clone size: many; J gene: TRBJ2-2; V gene: TRBV29-1; CDR3 protein: CSVAGTSGLYIGELFF; CDR3 DNA: TGCAGCGTCGCCGGGACTAGCGGACTCTATATCGGGGAGCTGTTTTTT
D gene: TRBD2; clone size: few; J gene: TRBJ2-3; V gene: TRBV28; CDR3 protein: CASSSERESADTRYF; CDR3 DNA: TGTGCCAGCAGTTCGGAGCGGGAGTCAGCAGATACGCGGTATTTT
D gene: .; clone size: .; J gene: TRBJ1-1; V gene: TRBV3-1; CDR3 protein: CASSQVFRYGPNTEAFF; CDR3 DNA: TGTGCCAGCAGCCAAGTGTTTCGGTATGGCCCTAACACTGAAGCTTTCTTT
D gene: .; clone size: few; J gene: TRBJ2-1; V gene: TRBV15; CDR3 protein: CATADGGTGGSYNEQFF; CDR3 DNA: TGTGCCACCGCAGACGGTGGTACGGGCGGTTCTTACAATGAGCAGTTCTTC
D gene: TRBD2; clone size: .; J gene: TRBJ2-3; V gene: TRBV24-1; CDR3 protein: CATSSPVLAGKTDTQYF; CDR3 DNA: TGTGCCACCAGCTCCCCCGTACTAGCGGGAAAAACAGATACGCAGTATTTT
D gene: TRBD2; clone size: many; J gene: TRBJ2-3; V gene: TRBV20-1; CDR3 protein: CSAKYSGTSGSSDTQYF; CDR3 DNA: TGCAGTGCTAAGTACTCCGGGACTAGCGGGAGCTCAGATACGCAGTATTTT
D gene: .; clone size: many; J gene: TRBJ1-5; V gene: TRBV29-1; CDR3 protein: CSVEEAPPGAQHF; CDR3 DNA: TGCAGCGTTGAAGAGGCCCCCCCCGGGGCCCAGCATTTT
D gene: .; clone size: .; J gene: TRBJ1-1; V gene: TRBV7-9; CDR3 protein: CASSLEAGMNTEAFF; CDR3 DNA: TGTGCCAGCAGCTTAGAAGCAGGGATGAACACTGAAGCTTTCTTT
D gene: .; clone size: .; J gene: TRBJ2-3; V gene: TRBV7-6; CDR3 protein: CASSLGDRRDTRYF; CDR3 DNA: TGTGCCAGCAGCTTAGGGGACCGACGAGATACGCGGTATTTT
D gene: .; clone size: .; J gene: TRBJ2-3; V gene: TRBV9; CDR3 protein: CASSVARLSTDTQYF; CDR3 DNA: TGTGCCAGCAGCGTAGCAAGGTTAAGCACAGATACGCAGTATTTT
D gene: .; clone size: .; J gene: TRBJ1-1; V gene: TRBV30; CDR3 protein: CAWSPVAGSSYTEAFF; CDR3 DNA: TGTGCCTGGAGTCCGGTGGCAGGCTCATCGTACACTGAAGCTTTCTTT
D gene: TRBD1; clone size: .; J gene: TRBJ2-7; V gene: TRBV10-3; CDR3 protein: CAIGTGGYEQYF; CDR3 DNA: TGTGCCATCGGGACAGGGGGCTACGAGCAGTACTTC
D gene: .; clone size: .; J gene: TRBJ1-2; V gene: TRBV19; CDR3 protein: CVSSAPTGYGYTF; CDR3 DNA: TGTGTCAGTAGTGCTCCGACAGGCTACGGCTACACCTTC
D gene: .; clone size: few; J gene: TRBJ1-2; V gene: TRBV28; CDR3 protein: CASSLGSSGGYTF; CDR3 DNA: TGTGCCAGCAGTTTAGGGAGTTCGGGCGGCTACACCTTC
D gene: .; clone size: .; J gene: TRBJ1-1; V gene: TRBV9; CDR3 protein: CASSVGGQLNTEALF; CDR3 DNA: TGTGCGAGCAGCGTAGGAGGACAGTTGAACACTGAAGCTCTCTTT
D gene: .; clone size: many; J gene: TRBJ2-7; V gene: TRBV11-2; CDR3 protein: CASSLGSGDPYEQYF; CDR3 DNA: TGTGCCAGCAGCTTGGGGTCGGGGGACCCCTACGAGCAGTACTTC
D gene: .; clone size: .; J gene: TRBJ2-5; V gene: TRBV12-3/TRBV12-4; CDR3 protein: CASSYSREEYF; CDR3 DNA: TGTGCCAGCAGTTACTCGAGGGAAGAGTACTTC
D gene: TRBD1; clone size: few; J gene: TRBJ2-3; V gene: TRBV18; CDR3 protein: CASSPEDRRTDTQYF; CDR3 DNA: TGTGCCAGCTCACCTGAGGACAGGAGGACAGATACGCAGTATTTT
D gene: .; clone size: many; J gene: TRBJ2-1; V gene: TRBV7-9; CDR3 protein: CASSLVLEVNEQFF; CDR3 DNA: TGTGCCAGCAGCTTAGTCCTAGAAGTCAATGAGCAGTTCTTC
D gene: .; clone size: .; J gene: TRBJ1-5; V gene: TRBV6-2/TRBV6-3; CDR3 protein: CASSPRGPGNSNQPQHF; CDR3 DNA: TGTGCCAGCAGCCCCAGGGGACCAGGGAATAGCAATCAGCCCCAGCATTTT
D gene: TRBD2; clone size: many; J gene: TRBJ2-1; V gene: TRBV7-6; CDR3 protein: CASSLTGTSGGIHEQFF; CDR3 DNA: TGTGCCAGCAGCTTAACCGGGACTAGCGGGGGTATCCATGAGCAGTTCTTC
D gene: .; clone size: .; J gene: TRBJ2-3; V gene: TRBV27; CDR3 protein: CASSPLTGGDTQYF; CDR3 DNA: TGTGCCAGCAGTCCTTTAACAGGAGGAGATACGCAGTATTTT
D gene: TRBD2; clone size: once; J gene: TRBJ2-3; V gene: TRBV2; CDR3 protein: CASGGTSVPATQYF; CDR3 DNA: TGTGCCAGCGGGGGGACTAGTGTCCCAGCTACGCAGTATTTT
D gene: .; clone size: .; J gene: TRBJ1-5; V gene: TRBV5-6; CDR3 protein: CASSLAGGASDTQHF; CDR3 DNA: TGTGCCAGCAGCTTGGCCGGGGGGGCATCAGATACGCAGCATTTT
D gene: .; clone size: .; J gene: TRBJ2-2; V gene: TRBV7-6; CDR3 protein: CASSPRQVGGELFF; CDR3 DNA: TGTGCCAGCAGCCCCCGGCAGGTGGGCGGAGAGCTGTTTTTT
D gene: .; clone size: .; J gene: TRBJ2-1; V gene: TRBV4-1; CDR3 protein: CASSRDSGGRYNEQFF; CDR3 DNA: TGCGCCAGCAGCCGGGACAGCGGGGGCCGTTACAATGAGCAGTTCTTC
D gene: .; clone size: many; J gene: TRBJ2-7; V gene: TRBV20-1; CDR3 protein: CSARSEGSSYEQYF; CDR3 DNA: TGCAGTGCTAGGTCGGAGGGCAGCTCCTACGAGCAGTACTTC
D gene: .; clone size: .; J gene: TRBJ1-3; V gene: TRBV7-2; CDR3 protein: CASSLIRSGGNTIYF; CDR3 DNA: TGTGCCAGCAGCTTAATCCGGTCAGGAGGAAACACCATATATTTT
D gene: .; clone size: .; J gene: TRBJ1-1; V gene: TRBV2; CDR3 protein: CASSEAVGVTEAFF; CDR3 DNA: TGTGCCAGCAGTGAAGCGGTAGGGGTCACTGAAGCTTTCTTT
D gene: .; clone size: many; J gene: TRBJ2-1; V gene: TRBV7-2; CDR3 protein: CASSLGPLSNEQFF; CDR3 DNA: TGTGCCAGCAGCTTAGGGCCTCTCAGCAATGAGCAGTTCTTC